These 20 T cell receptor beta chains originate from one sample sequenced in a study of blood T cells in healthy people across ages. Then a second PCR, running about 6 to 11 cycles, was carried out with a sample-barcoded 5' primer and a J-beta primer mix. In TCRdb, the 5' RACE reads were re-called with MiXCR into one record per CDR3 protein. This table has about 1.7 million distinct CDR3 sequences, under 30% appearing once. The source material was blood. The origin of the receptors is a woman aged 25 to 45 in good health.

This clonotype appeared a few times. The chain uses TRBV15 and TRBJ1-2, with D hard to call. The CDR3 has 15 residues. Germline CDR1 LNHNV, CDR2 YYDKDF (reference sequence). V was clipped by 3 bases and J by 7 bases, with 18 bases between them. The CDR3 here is CATSRNPAGIGGYTF. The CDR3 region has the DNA TGTGCCACCAGCAGGAACCCGGCCGGGATAGGTGGCTACACCTTC.

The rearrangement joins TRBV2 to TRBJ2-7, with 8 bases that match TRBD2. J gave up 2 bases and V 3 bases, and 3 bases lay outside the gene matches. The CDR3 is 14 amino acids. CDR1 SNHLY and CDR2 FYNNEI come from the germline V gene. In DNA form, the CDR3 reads TGTGCCAGCAGTGATATAGCGGGGACCTACGAGCAGTACTTC. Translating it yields CASSDIAGTYEQYF.

CDR3 protein: CSADSGSTSSYNEQFF. DNA for the CDR3: TGCAGTGCCGATAGCGGGTCTACTAGCTCCTACAATGAGCAGTTCTTC. The chain uses TRBV20-1 and TRBJ2-1; 7 positions agree with TRBD2. Per the germline V gene, CDR1 is DFQATT and CDR2 is SNEGSKA (reference sequence). The CDR3 is made up of 16 amino acids. J was trimmed by 0 bases and V by 6 bases; bases with no gene match: 11.

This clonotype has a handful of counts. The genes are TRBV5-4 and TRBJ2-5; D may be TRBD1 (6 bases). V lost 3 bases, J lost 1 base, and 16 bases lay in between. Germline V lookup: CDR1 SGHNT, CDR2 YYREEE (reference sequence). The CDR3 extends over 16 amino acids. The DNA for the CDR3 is TGTGCCAGCAGCTCCCGGGGAACAGGGCCCCAAGAGACCCAGTACTTC. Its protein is CASSSRGTGPQETQYF.

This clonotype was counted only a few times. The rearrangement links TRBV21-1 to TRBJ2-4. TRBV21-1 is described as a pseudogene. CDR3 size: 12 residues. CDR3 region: CARTPAKNIQYF. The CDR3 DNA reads TGTGCCAGGACCCCAGCCAAAAACATTCAGTACTTC.

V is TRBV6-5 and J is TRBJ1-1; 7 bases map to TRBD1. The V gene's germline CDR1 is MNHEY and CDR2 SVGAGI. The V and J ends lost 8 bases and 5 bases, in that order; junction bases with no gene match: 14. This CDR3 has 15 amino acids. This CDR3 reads CASSGPQGVFTEAFF. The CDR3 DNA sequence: TGTGCCAGCTCCGGACCGCAGGGGGTGTTTACTGAAGCTTTCTTT.

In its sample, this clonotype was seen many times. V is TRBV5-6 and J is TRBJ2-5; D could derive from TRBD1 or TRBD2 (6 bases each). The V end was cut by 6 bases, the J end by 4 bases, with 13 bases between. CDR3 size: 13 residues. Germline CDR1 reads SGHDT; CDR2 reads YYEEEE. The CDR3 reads CASIGGRTETQYF. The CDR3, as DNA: TGTGCCAGCATAGGGGGGCGAACAGAGACCCAGTACTTC.

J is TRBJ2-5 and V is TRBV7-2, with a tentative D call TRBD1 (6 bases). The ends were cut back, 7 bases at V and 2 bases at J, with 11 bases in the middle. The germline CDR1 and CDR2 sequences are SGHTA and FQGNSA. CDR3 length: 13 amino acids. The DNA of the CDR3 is TGTGCCAGCATTAGGACAGCTCAAGAGACCCAGTACTTC. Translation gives CASIRTAQETQYF.

In DNA form, the CDR3 reads TGTGCCAGCAGACAACTAGGTGGCTACACCTTC. As protein: CASRQLGGYTF. The rearrangement joins TRBV12-3 or TRBV12-4 to TRBJ1-2; D ambiguous. Trimming left V 6 bases short and J 7 bases short, with 9 bases between. The CDR3 spans 11 residues.

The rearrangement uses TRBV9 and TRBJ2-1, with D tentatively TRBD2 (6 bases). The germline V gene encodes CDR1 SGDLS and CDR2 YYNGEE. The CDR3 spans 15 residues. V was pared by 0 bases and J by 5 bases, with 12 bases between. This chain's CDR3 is CASSVGGENNNEQFF. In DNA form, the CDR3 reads TGTGCCAGCAGCGTAGGCGGGGAGAATAACAATGAGCAGTTCTTC.

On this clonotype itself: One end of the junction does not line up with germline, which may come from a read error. In DNA form, the CDR3 reads TGCAGCGTCCGAGGGGATTTGAACGCTGAAGCTTTCTTT. As protein: CSVRGDLNAEAFF. The chain couples TRBV29-1 to TRBJ1-1; possible D gene TRBD1, 5 bases. This CDR3 is built from 13 residues. Germline CDR1 and CDR2: SQVTM and ANQGSEA.

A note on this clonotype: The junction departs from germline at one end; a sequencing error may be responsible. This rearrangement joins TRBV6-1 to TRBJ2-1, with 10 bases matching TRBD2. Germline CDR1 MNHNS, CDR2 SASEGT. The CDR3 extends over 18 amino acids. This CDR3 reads CASSELAGEPRSYNEQFF. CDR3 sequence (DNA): TGTGCCAGCAGTGAACTAGCGGGGGAGCCAAGGTCCTACAATGAACAGTTCTTC.

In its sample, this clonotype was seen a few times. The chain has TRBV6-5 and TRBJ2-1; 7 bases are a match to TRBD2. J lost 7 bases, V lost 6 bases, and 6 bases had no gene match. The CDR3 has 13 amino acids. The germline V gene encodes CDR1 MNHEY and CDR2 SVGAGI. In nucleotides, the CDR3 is TGTGCCAGCAGGGAGACTAGCACAAATGAGCAGTTCTTC. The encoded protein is CASRETSTNEQFF.

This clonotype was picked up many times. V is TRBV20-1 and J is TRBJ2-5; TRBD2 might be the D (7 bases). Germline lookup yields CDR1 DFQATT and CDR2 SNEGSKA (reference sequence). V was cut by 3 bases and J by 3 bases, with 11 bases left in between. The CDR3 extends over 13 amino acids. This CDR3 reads CSASGGTKETQYF. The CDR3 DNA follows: TGCAGTGCTAGCGGGGGGACAAAAGAGACCCAGTACTTC.

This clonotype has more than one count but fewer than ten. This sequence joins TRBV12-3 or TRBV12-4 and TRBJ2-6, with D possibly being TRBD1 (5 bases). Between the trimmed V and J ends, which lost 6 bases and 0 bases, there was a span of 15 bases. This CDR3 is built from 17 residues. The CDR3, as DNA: TGTGCCAGCAGCCTCCAGGGTTATCACTCTGGGGCCAACGTCCTGACTTTC. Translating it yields CASSLQGYHSGANVLTF.

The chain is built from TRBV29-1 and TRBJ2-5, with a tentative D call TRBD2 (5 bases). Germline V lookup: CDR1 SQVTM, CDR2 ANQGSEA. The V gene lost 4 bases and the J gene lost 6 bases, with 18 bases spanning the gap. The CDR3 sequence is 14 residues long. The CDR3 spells CSVVALAWQKTQYF. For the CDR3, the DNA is TGCAGCGTTGTCGCGCTAGCTTGGCAGAAGACCCAGTACTTC.

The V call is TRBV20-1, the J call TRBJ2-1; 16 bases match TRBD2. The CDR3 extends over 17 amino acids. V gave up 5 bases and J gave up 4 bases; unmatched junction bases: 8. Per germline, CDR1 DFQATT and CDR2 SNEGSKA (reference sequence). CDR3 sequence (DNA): TGCAGTGCTCACTTTCCGGGACTAGCGGGGGGGTACAATGAGCAGTTCTTC. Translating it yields CSAHFPGLAGGYNEQFF.

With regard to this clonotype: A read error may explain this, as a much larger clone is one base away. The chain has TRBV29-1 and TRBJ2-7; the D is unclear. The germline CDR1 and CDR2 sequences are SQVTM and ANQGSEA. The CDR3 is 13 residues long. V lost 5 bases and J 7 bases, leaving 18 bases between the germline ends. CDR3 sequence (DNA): TGCAGCGTTCTCCTCCCCCGGTACAATGAGCAGTACTTC. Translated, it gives CSVLLPRYNEQYF.

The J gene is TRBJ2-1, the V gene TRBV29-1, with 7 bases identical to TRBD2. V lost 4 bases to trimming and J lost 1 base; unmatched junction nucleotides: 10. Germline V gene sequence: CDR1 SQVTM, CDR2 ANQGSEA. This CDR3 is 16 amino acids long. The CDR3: CSVGKPGLNSYNEQFF. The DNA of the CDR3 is TGCAGCGTTGGAAAGCCGGGACTAAATTCCTACAATGAGCAGTTCTTC.

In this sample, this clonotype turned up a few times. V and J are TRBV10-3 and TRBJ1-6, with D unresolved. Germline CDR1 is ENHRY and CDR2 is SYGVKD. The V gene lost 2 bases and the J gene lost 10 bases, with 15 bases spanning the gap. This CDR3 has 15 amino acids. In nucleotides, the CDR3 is TGTGCCATCAGTGAGGGTTCACTTTTTCCCTCACCCCTCCACTTT. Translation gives CAISEGSLFPSPLHF.